This T cell receptor beta chain was retrieved from a study of T cell clones after liver transplantation. Turning to the study itself: Pre-transplant mixed lymphocyte reactions yielded third-party-reactive TCRbeta sequences as comparators for graft-donor-reactive sequences. Standard immunosuppression, with no induction, continued until 12-24 months after transplant.

Measured with immunoSEQ multiplex PCR; TCRdb has only the in-frame clones, and not every one. This sample has 65,000 to 70,000 clones, with 80% to 95% found just once. Here the sequenced sample was CD4+ T cells from blood, taken 25 months after liver transplant. The receptor's source is a human patient who received a liver transplant. Some T cells may be provided by the graft donor.

Here the CDR3 reads CASSPLRTGGASEAFF. The CDR3 bases are TGTGCCAGCAGCCCATTACGGACAGGGGGGGCCTCAGAAGCTTTCTTT. The chain uses TRBV7-2 and TRBJ1-1; 10 positions match TRBD1. The J segment lost 8 bases and the V segment lost 5 bases, leaving 14 bases of the junction unmatched. The CDR3 is 16 residues long. CDR1 is SGHTA and CDR2 is FQGNSA in the germline V gene.